This T cell receptor (beta chain) was recorded in a study of T-cell memory formation after mild COVID-19. Study-level findings and limits: CD4/CD8 balance held among clones contracting day 15 to 85, and later expanders leaned CD4+. Of the contracting clones, CD4+ ones lay mainly in CM and EM, and CD8+ ones in EMRA. Detection of some responders pre-infection suggested pre-existing cross-reactive memory T cells participated.

TCRdb reanalysed the 5' RACE reads using MiXCR and keeps one entry per CDR3 protein. The sample records 120,000 or so distinct CDR3 sequences, about 16% being singletons. This CDR3 has 14 amino acids. The V and J ends lost 5 bases and 4 bases respectively, with 14 bases between them. In regard to this clonotype: Its specificity is unknown.

The sample comprised PBMCs or a T cell subset sorted from them (not recorded which). The gene calls are TRBV12-3 or TRBV12-4 and TRBJ1-2, with D unresolved. The clonotype originates from an adult woman who had mild COVID-19 (a few samples of this study predate the infection). Cell type and time point are not known. The CDR3 coding sequence is TGTGCCAGCAGTACCACGCCGACATCCTATGGCTACACCTTC. Protein: CASSTTPTSYGYTF.